The table lists the clone carrying this T cell receptor (beta chain) with a count of one. Its antigen is still unknown. Sorted-subset replicate PCRs used around 200 ng of genomic DNA. This amount corresponded to 30,000 to 35,000 T cell genomes. Study processing details: ImmunoSEQ output lacked quality scores and full-length reads, limiting matched filtering. Clones were sequenced by immunoSEQ multiplex PCR, and TCRdb holds only the in-frame ones, with some missing. D and trimming were read from the DNA, whereas the V and J calls and clone size are those reported in that table. The sample records approximately 1,000,000 clones, roughly 80% being singletons. This CDR3 spans 18 amino acids. Trimming took off 2 bases at V and 10 bases at J, with 27 bases between the two ends. The germline V gene has CDR1 SGHRS and CDR2 YFSETQ. The sample comes from a study of shared clonotypes between healthy human individuals. Overall study: The plates for each donor numbered three CD4 naive, three CD4 memory, two CD8 naive and one CD8 memory.

Study results and caveats: Represented diversity, genetic and exposure-history alike, was limited by few donors.

This clonotype originated in a man younger than 35 in good health. Some clones in this sample may be carry-over from other donors' samples. Sequenced sample: memory CD4+ T cells from PBMCs. Subset: CD45RA-negative fraction. The V and J genes are TRBV5-1 and TRBJ2-2; D possibly corresponds to TRBD2 (6 bases). CDR3 protein: CASSLDPSRGGPPMELFF. In DNA form, the CDR3 reads TGCGCCAGCAGCTTAGACCCTTCCCGAGGAGGGCCACCTATGGAGCTGTTTTTT.